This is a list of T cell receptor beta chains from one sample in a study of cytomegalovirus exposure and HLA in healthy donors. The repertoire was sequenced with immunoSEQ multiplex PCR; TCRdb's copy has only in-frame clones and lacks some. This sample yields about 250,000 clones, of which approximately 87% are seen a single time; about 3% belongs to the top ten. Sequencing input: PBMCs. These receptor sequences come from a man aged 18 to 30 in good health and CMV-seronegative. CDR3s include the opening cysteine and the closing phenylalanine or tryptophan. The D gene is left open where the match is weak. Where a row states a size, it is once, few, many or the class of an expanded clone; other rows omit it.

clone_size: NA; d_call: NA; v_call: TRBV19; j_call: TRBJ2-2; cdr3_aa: CASSKRTGELFF; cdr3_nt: TGTGCCAGTAGTAAGCGGACCGGGGAGCTGTTTTTT
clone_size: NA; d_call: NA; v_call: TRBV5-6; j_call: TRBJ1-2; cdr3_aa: CASSFGRGYGYTF; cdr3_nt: TGTGCCAGCAGCTTCGGTAGGGGCTATGGCTACACCTTC
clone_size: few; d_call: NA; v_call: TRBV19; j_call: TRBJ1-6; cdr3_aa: CASRRDNYNSPLHF; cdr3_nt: TGTGCCAGTAGGCGGGATAACTATAATTCACCCCTCCACTTT
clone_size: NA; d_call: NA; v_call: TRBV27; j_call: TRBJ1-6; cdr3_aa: CASSFLGGSGLGLPLHF; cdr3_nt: TGTGCCAGCAGTTTTTTGGGAGGTTCCGGCTTAGGTTTACCCCTCCACTTT
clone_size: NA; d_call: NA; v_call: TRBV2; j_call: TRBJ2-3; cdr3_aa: CASNPMFTDTQYF; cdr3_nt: TGTGCCAGCAACCCTATGTTCACAGATACGCAGTATTTT
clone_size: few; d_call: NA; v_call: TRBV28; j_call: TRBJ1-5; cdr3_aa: CASSLSPRPQHF; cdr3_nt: TGTGCCAGCAGTTTATCCCCCAGGCCCCAGCATTTT
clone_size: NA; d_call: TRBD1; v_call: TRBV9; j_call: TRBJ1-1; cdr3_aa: CASSVGQGPMNTEAFF; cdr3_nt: TGTGCCAGCAGCGTAGGACAGGGCCCAATGAACACTGAAGCTTTCTTT
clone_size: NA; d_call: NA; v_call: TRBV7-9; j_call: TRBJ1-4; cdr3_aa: CASSLVSTGAGEKLFF; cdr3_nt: TGTGCCAGCAGCTTAGTGTCAACAGGTGCAGGGGAAAAACTGTTTTTT
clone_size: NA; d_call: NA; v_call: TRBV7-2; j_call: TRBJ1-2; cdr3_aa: CASSPDRNYGYTF; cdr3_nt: TGTGCCAGCAGCCCGGACAGAAACTATGGCTACACCTTC
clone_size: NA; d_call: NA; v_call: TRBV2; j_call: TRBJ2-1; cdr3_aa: CASSERTPSYNEQFF; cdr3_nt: TGTGCCAGCAGCGAAAGGACACCCTCCTACAATGAGCAGTTCTTC
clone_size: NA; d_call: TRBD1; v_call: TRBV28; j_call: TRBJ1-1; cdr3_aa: CASSGQGQPEAFF; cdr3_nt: TGTGCCAGCAGCGGACAGGGACAACCTGAAGCTTTCTTT
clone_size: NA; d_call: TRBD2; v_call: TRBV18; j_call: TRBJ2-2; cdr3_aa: CASSPPEGRGTGELFF; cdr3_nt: TGTGCCAGCTCACCACCCGAGGGGAGGGGCACCGGGGAGCTGTTTTTT
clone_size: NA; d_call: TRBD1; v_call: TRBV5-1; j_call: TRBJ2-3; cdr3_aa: CASSSGQGGPDTQYF; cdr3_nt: TGCGCCAGCAGCTCCGGACAGGGGGGTCCTGATACGCAGTATTTT
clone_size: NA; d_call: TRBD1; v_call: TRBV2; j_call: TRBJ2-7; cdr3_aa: CASSKLQGRSAEQYF; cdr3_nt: TGTGCCAGCAGCAAGCTACAGGGGCGTTCTGCCGAGCAGTACTTC
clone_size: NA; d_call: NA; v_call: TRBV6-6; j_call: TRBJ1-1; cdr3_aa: CASNLQMNTEAFF; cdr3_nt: TGTGCCAGCAATTTGCAGATGAACACTGAAGCTTTCTTT
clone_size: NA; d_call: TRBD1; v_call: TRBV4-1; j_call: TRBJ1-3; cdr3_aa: CASSGTEAALEDTIYF; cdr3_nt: TGCGCCAGCTCCGGGACAGAAGCTGCTCTGGAGGACACCATATATTTT
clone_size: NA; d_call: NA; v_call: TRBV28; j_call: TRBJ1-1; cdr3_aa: CASRSRARGNTEAFF; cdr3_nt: TGTGCCAGCAGATCCCGGGCCCGGGGGAACACTGAAGCTTTCTTT
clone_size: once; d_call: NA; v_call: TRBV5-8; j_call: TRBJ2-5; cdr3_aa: CASSLLTNRETQYF; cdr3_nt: TGTGCCAGCAGCTTGCTGACAAACCGGGAGACCCAGTACTTC
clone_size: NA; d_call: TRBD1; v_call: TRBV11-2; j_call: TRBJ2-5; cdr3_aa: CASRKGAGGETQYF; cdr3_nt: TGTGCCAGCAGGAAGGGGGCGGGCGGGGAGACCCAGTACTTC
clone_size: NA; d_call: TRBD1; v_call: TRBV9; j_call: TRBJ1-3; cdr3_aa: CASSYGTGERNTIYF; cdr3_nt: TGTGCCAGCAGCTACGGGACAGGGGAAAGAAACACCATATATTTT
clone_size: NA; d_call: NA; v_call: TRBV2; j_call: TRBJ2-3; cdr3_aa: CASSGQSSSDTQYF; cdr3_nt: TGTGCCAGCAGTGGTCAGTCATCCTCTGATACGCAGTATTTT
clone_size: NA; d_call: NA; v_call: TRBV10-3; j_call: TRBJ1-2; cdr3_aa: CAISNGNGYTF; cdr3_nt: TGTGCCATCAGTAACGGGAATGGCTACACCTTC
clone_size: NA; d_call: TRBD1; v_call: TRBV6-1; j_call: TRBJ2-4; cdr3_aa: CASRRGWVAKNIQYF; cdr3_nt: TGTGCCAGCCGCAGGGGGTGGGTTGCCAAAAACATTCAGTACTTC
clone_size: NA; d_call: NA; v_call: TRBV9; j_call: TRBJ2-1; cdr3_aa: CASGSYNEQFF; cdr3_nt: TGTGCGTCCGGCTCCTACAATGAGCAGTTCTTC
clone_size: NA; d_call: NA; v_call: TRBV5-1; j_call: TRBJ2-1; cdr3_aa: CASSLRPGEPHNEQFF; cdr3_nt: TGCGCCAGCAGCTTGAGGCCGGGTGAACCCCACAATGAGCAGTTCTTC
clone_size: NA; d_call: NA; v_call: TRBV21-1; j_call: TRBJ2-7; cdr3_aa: CASMKGFPYEQYF; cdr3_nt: TGTGCCAGCATGAAGGGGTTCCCCTACGAGCAGTACTTC
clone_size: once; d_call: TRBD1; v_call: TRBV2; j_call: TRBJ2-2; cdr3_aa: CASRDRAGELFF; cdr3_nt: TGTGCCAGCAGGGACAGGGCCGGGGAGCTGTTTTTT
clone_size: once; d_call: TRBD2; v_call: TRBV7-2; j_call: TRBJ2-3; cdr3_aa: CASIQIPGLAGVTQYF; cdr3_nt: TGTGCCAGCATCCAAATACCGGGACTAGCGGGGGTAACGCAGTATTTT
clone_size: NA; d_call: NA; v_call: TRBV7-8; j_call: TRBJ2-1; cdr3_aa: CASSRPVTSYNEQFF; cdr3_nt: TGTGCCAGCAGCCGTCCGGTAACCTCCTACAATGAGCAGTTCTTC
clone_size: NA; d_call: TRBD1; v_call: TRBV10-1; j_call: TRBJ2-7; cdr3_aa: CASSGVLYSGGLPYEQYF; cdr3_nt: TGCGCCAGCAGTGGGGTCCTGTATTCAGGGGGCTTACCCTACGAGCAGTACTTC
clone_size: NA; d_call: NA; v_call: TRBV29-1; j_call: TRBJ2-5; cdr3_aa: CSVEDTRSETQYF; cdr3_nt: TGCAGCGTTGAAGATACTCGATCAGAGACCCAGTACTTC
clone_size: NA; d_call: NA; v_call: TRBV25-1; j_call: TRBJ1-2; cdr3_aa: CASSKIGAGGYTF; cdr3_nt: TGTGCCAGCAGTAAGATTGGGGCCGGTGGCTACACCTTC
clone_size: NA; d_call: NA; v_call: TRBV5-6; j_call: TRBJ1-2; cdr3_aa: CASSTPGRDYGYTF; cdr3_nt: TGTGCCAGCAGCACCCCAGGCAGGGACTATGGCTACACCTTC
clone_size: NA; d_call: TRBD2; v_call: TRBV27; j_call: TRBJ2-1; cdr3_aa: CASKLAGGLDEQFF; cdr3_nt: TGTGCCAGCAAACTAGCGGGGGGGCTCGATGAGCAGTTCTTC
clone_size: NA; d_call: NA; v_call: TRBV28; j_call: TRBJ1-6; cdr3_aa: CASSQIRAGFYSPLHF; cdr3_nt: TGTGCCAGCAGTCAGATTCGGGCGGGGTTTTATTCACCCCTCCACTTT
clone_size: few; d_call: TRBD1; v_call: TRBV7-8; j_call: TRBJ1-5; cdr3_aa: CASSLTTGGVQPQHF; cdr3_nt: TGTGCCAGCAGCTTAACGACAGGGGGCGTTCAGCCCCAGCATTTT
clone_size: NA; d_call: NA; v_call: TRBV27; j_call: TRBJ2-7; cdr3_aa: CASSSPRTDYSGVQYF; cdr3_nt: TGTGCCAGCAGTTCCCCCCGGACAGACTACAGTGGGGTACAGTACTTC
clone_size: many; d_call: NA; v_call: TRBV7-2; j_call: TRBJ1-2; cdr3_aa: CASSLTRYGYTF; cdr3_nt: TGTGCCAGCAGCTTGACACGCTATGGCTACACCTTC
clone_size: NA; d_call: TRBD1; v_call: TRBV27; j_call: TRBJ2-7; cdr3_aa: CASSSSLTGVYEQYF; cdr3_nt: TGTGCCAGCAGTTCCTCCCTCACAGGGGTCTACGAGCAGTACTTC